Sequencing of this TCR beta chain was carried out in a study of post-analysis software for immune sequencing data. Background on the study: Recorded disease courses covered relapsing-remitting, secondary progressive and progressive-relapsing multiple sclerosis. Some patients had no subtype annotation. Points from the study as a whole: Controls showed lower frequencies than patients for four to six TRBV segments, and TRBV5-6, TRBV5-1 and TRBV20-1 were among these. Controls' normalized Chao1 diversity significantly exceeded that of multiple sclerosis patients.

V lost 0 bases and J lost 0, with 19 bases in between. The germline gives CDR1 SGHDN, CDR2 FVKESK. This CDR3 is 19 amino acids long. Unique-molecular-identifier-tagged TCR beta cDNA libraries were used. The authors obtained some 500,000 cDNA molecules from approximately 1 to 10 million T cells. MiXCR, run by TCRdb on the PCR reads, gives a single entry per CDR3 protein. Of a few hundred thousand distinct CDR3 sequences listed, 36% were seen once; the top ten hold 4% to 5.5%. Of note for this clonotype: Its antigen is unidentified.

The chain recombines TRBV14 with TRBJ2-3; D uncertain. Sequenced sample: blood. This TCR was recovered from a girl aged 10 to 17 with multiple sclerosis. The CDR3 coding sequence is TGTGCCAGCAGCCAAGATCTTATGTGGACGGCAGCTAGCACAGATACGCAGTATTTT. It translates to CASSQDLMWTAASTDTQYF.